This is a list of T cell receptor beta chains from one sample in a study of blood T cell repertoires in COVID-19. This table comes from immunoSEQ multiplex PCR, and its TCRdb copy is limited to in-frame clones, with some not included. The data hold approximately 220,000 clones, with more than 80% observed a single time. The sequencing input was PBMCs or T cells enriched from blood (not recorded which). The receptors shown here come from a woman between 18 and 29 years old in a cohort exposed to, infected with or recovered from COVID-19 (not recorded which). The CDR3 runs from the conserved cysteine through the conserved F or W. Each record gives: V gene, clone size, J gene, D gene, CDR3 protein, CDR3 DNA. The D gene is left open where the match is weak. Clone size is given for some rows only: seen once, a few or many times, or a class if the clone is expanded.

v_call: TRBV27
clone_size: -
j_call: TRBJ2-7
d_call: -
cdr3_aa: CASSFSIGYEQYF
cdr3_nt: TGTGCCAGCAGTTTTTCCATCGGTTACGAGCAGTACTTC

v_call: TRBV23-1
clone_size: -
j_call: TRBJ2-7
d_call: TRBD1
cdr3_aa: CANSHRDRPPTRYF
cdr3_nt: TGCGCCAACTCCCATCGGGACAGGCCTCCTACACGGTACTTC

v_call: TRBV2
clone_size: once
j_call: TRBJ1-2
d_call: -
cdr3_aa: CASSEKEIYGYTF
cdr3_nt: TGTGCCAGCAGTGAAAAGGAGATCTATGGCTACACCTTC

v_call: TRBV9
clone_size: few
j_call: TRBJ1-3
d_call: -
cdr3_aa: CASSENWATATIYF
cdr3_nt: TGTGCCAGCAGCGAAAACTGGGCTACGGCGACCATATATTTT

v_call: TRBV27
clone_size: -
j_call: TRBJ2-7
d_call: -
cdr3_aa: CASSLASRGSYEQYF
cdr3_nt: TGTGCCAGCAGTTTAGCCTCGCGGGGCTCCTACGAGCAGTACTTC

v_call: TRBV2
clone_size: -
j_call: TRBJ1-4
d_call: -
cdr3_aa: CASSPSTNEKLFF
cdr3_nt: TGTGCCAGCAGTCCCTCAACTAATGAAAAACTGTTTTTT

v_call: TRBV28
clone_size: -
j_call: TRBJ1-1
d_call: -
cdr3_aa: CASSSGQYLMNTEAFF
cdr3_nt: TGTGCCAGCAGTTCCGGACAGTACCTCATGAACACTGAAGCTTTCTTT

v_call: TRBV10-2
clone_size: -
j_call: TRBJ1-2
d_call: -
cdr3_aa: CASSGDSPGYTF
cdr3_nt: TGCGCCAGCAGTGGTGACAGCCCAGGCTACACCTTC

v_call: TRBV2
clone_size: -
j_call: TRBJ2-7
d_call: TRBD1
cdr3_aa: CASSVGQGDHEQYF
cdr3_nt: TGTGCCAGCAGTGTCGGACAGGGGGATCACGAGCAGTACTTC

v_call: TRBV6-5
clone_size: -
j_call: TRBJ2-3
d_call: -
cdr3_aa: CASSYNGGGTDTQYF
cdr3_nt: TGTGCCAGCAGTTACAACGGGGGTGGCACAGATACGCAGTATTTT

v_call: TRBV15
clone_size: -
j_call: TRBJ1-2
d_call: TRBD1
cdr3_aa: CATSRDRGQGGYGYTF
cdr3_nt: TGTGCCACCAGCAGAGATCGTGGACAGGGGGGCTATGGCTACACCTTC

v_call: TRBV28
clone_size: -
j_call: TRBJ2-2
d_call: TRBD1
cdr3_aa: CASSSPGQGVSGTGELFF
cdr3_nt: TGTGCCAGCAGCTCCCCCGGACAGGGGGTGAGTGGCACCGGGGAGCTGTTTTTT

v_call: TRBV6-1
clone_size: -
j_call: TRBJ2-7
d_call: TRBD1
cdr3_aa: CASSETGQGRYEQYF
cdr3_nt: TGTGCCAGCAGTGAAACGGGACAGGGTCGCTACGAGCAGTACTTC

v_call: TRBV6-5
clone_size: -
j_call: TRBJ1-1
d_call: TRBD1
cdr3_aa: CASRVDRGNTEAFF
cdr3_nt: TGTGCCAGCAGGGTAGACAGGGGGAACACTGAAGCTTTCTTT

v_call: TRBV7-3
clone_size: -
j_call: TRBJ2-1
d_call: -
cdr3_aa: CASSLGRSGGYNEQFF
cdr3_nt: TGTGCCAGCAGCCTAGGCCGGAGCGGAGGTTACAATGAGCAGTTCTTC

v_call: TRBV9
clone_size: -
j_call: TRBJ2-5
d_call: -
cdr3_aa: CASSFDSTQETQYF
cdr3_nt: TGTGCCAGCAGCTTCGACTCTACTCAAGAGACCCAGTACTTC

v_call: TRBV5-4
clone_size: -
j_call: TRBJ2-1
d_call: TRBD2
cdr3_aa: CASSFGGGIGYNEQFF
cdr3_nt: TGTGCCAGCAGCTTTGGGGGGGGGATTGGATACAATGAGCAGTTCTTC

v_call: TRBV5-1
clone_size: -
j_call: TRBJ1-1
d_call: -
cdr3_aa: CATSIGSGAEAFF
cdr3_nt: TGCGCCACCTCGATCGGGTCTGGAGCTGAAGCTTTCTTT

v_call: TRBV19
clone_size: once
j_call: TRBJ1-1
d_call: -
cdr3_aa: CASSYLGQGLLDTEAFF
cdr3_nt: TGTGCCAGTAGTTATTTAGGACAAGGGCTCCTTGACACTGAAGCTTTCTTT

v_call: TRBV14
clone_size: few
j_call: TRBJ2-7
d_call: -
cdr3_aa: CASLQGEQYF
cdr3_nt: TGTGCCAGTTTACAGGGAGAGCAGTACTTC

v_call: TRBV4-1
clone_size: once
j_call: TRBJ2-3
d_call: -
cdr3_aa: CASSQVSRSRSTDTQYF
cdr3_nt: TGCGCCAGCAGCCAAGTGAGTAGGAGCCGTAGCACAGATACGCAGTATTTT

v_call: TRBV6-2/TRBV6-3
clone_size: -
j_call: TRBJ1-2
d_call: -
cdr3_aa: CASSPTEHYGYTF
cdr3_nt: TGTGCCAGCAGCCCTACAGAGCACTATGGCTACACCTTC

v_call: TRBV18
clone_size: once
j_call: TRBJ2-1
d_call: TRBD1
cdr3_aa: CASSPRDRGDNEQFF
cdr3_nt: TGTGCCAGCTCACCCCGGGACAGGGGGGACAATGAGCAGTTCTTC

v_call: TRBV9
clone_size: -
j_call: TRBJ1-3
d_call: TRBD1
cdr3_aa: CASSAGGGSGNTIYF
cdr3_nt: TGTGCCAGCAGCGCAGGGGGCGGCTCTGGAAACACCATATATTTT

v_call: TRBV14
clone_size: -
j_call: TRBJ2-2
d_call: TRBD2
cdr3_aa: CASSPTSDDTGELFF
cdr3_nt: TGTGCCAGCAGCCCCACTAGCGACGACACCGGGGAGCTGTTTTTT

v_call: TRBV5-1
clone_size: -
j_call: TRBJ1-2
d_call: TRBD1
cdr3_aa: CASSLGPRGRDGYTF
cdr3_nt: TGCGCCAGCAGCTTGGGCCCTAGGGGGCGCGATGGCTACACCTTC

v_call: TRBV2
clone_size: -
j_call: TRBJ2-1
d_call: -
cdr3_aa: CASSEDRREIGQFF
cdr3_nt: TGTGCCAGCAGTGAAGATCGTAGGGAGATCGGGCAGTTCTTC